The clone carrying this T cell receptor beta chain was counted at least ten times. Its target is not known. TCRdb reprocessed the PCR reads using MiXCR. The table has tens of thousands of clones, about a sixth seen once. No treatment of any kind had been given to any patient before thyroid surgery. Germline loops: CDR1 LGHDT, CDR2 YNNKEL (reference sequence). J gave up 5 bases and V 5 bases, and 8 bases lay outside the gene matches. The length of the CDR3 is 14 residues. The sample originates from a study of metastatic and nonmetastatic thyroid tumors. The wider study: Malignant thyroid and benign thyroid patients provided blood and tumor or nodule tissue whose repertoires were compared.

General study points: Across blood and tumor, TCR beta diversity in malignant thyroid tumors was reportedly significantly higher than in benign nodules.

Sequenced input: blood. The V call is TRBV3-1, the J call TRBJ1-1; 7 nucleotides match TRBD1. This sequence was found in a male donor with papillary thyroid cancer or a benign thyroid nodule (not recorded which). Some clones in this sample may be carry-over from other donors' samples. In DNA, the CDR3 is TGTGCCAGCAGCACCGCCGCCAGGGGGACTGAAGCTTTCTTT. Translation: CASSTAARGTEAFF. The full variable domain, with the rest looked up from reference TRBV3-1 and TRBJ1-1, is DTAVSQTPKYLVTQMGNDKSIKCEQNLGHDTMYWYKQDSKKFLKIMFSYNNKELIINETVPNRFSPKSPDKAHLNLHINSLELGDSAVYFCASSTAARGTEAFFGQGTRLTVV.